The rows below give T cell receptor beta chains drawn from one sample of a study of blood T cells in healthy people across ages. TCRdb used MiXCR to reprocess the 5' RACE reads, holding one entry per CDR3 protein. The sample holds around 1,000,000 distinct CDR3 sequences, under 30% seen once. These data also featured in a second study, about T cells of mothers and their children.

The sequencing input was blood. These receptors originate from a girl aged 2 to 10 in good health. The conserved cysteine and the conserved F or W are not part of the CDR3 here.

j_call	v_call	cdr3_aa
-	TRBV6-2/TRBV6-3	ASTGAGGYEQY
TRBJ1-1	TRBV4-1	ASSQDVRNTEAF
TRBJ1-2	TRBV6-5	ASSSDREDGYT
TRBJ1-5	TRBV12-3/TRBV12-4	ASRTGGNQPQH
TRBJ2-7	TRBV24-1	ATSDPQGPYEQY
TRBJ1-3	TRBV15	ATSRGRGNTIY
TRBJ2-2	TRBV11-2	ASKVTGELF
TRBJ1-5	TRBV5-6	ASSKLANQPQH
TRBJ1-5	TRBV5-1	ASSLDGFSPQH
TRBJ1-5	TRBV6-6	ASSYSARRGNQPQH
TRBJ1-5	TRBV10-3	AISEPGQGNQPQH
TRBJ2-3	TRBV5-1	ASNIAGTDTQY
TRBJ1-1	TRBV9	ASSVGDWSNTEAF
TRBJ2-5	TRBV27	ASSFAQGRETQY
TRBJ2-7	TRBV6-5	ASSLTDSRSYEQY
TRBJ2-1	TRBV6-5	ASTATGHEQF
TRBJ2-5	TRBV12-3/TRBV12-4	ASSDRGVVSGSGEF
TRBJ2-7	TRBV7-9	ASSLATGWGSYEQY
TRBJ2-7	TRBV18	ASSLTSPGESYEQY
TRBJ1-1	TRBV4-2	ASSHLDRALLNTEAF
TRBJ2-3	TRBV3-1	ASSQALGGTDTQY
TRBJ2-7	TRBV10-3	AISSGQPPYEQY
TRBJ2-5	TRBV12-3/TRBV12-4	ASSPTRTGREQY
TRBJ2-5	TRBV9	ASSASGLAHETQY
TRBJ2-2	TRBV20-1	SAYPGTGGFNTGELF
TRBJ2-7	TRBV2	ASTRTLYEQY
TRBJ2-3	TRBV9	ASSVGGNTDTQY
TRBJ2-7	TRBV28	ASSPQGVWNEQY
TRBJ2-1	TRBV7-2	ASSFPGLSSYNEQF
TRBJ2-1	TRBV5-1	ASSPPSRGGSGGEQF
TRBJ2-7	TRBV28	ASSLSTSVYEQY
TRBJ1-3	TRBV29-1	SVEGKEGNTIY
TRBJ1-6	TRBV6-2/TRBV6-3	ASSYSTRGSSPLH
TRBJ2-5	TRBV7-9	ASSLAPSWTQY
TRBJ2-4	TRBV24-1	ATSERGLAKNIQY
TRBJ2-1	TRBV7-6	ASSEQGSLWNNEQF
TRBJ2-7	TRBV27	ASSLSAQGAYEQY
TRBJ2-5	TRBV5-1	ASRATQQETQY
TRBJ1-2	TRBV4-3	ASSQDVTQGYT
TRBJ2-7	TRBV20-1	SARVDREDFYEQY
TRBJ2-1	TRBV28	ASSSRRAASYNEQF